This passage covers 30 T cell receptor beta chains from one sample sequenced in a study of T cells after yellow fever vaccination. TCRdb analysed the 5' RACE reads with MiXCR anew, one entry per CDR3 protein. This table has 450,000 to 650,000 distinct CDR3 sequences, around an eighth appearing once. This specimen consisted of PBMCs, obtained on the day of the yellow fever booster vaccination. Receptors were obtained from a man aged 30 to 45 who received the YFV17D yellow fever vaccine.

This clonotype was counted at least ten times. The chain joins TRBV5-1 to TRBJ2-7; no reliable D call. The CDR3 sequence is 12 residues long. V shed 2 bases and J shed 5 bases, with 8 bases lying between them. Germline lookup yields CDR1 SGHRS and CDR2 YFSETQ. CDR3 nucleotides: TGCGCCAGCAGCTTAGGCCGCGACGAGCAGTACTTC. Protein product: CASSLGRDEQYF. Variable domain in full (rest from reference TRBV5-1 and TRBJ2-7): KAGVTQTPRYLIKTRGQQVTLSCSPISGHRSVSWYQQTPGQGLQFLFEYFSETQRNKGNFPGRFSGRQFSNSRSEMNVSTLELGDSALYLCASSLGRDEQYFGPGTRLTVT.

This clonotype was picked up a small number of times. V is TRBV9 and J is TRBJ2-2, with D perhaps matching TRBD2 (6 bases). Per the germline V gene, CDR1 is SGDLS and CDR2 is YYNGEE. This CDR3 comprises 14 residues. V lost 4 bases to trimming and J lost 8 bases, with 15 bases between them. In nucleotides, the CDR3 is TGTGCCAGCAGCCCACGGACGGGGGTGGGGGAGCTGTTTTTT. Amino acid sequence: CASSPRTGVGELFF. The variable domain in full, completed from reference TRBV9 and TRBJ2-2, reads DSGVTQTPKHLITATGQRVTLRCSPRSGDLSVYWYQQSLDQGLQFLIQYYNGEERAKGNILERFSAQQFPDLHSELNLSSLELGDSALYFCASSPRTGVGELFFGEGSRLTVL.

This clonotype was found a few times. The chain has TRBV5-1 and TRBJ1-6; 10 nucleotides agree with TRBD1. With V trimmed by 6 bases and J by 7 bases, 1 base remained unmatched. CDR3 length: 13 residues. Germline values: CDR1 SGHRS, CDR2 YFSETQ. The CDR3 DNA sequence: TGCGCCAGCACGGGACAGGGGAATTCACCCCTCCACTTT. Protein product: CASTGQGNSPLHF.

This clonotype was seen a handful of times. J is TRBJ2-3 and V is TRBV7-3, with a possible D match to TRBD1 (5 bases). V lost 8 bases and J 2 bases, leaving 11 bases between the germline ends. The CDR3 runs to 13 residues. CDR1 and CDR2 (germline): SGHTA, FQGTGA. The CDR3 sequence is CASGAELTDTQYF. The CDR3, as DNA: TGTGCCAGCGGGGCGGAGCTCACAGATACGCAGTATTTT.

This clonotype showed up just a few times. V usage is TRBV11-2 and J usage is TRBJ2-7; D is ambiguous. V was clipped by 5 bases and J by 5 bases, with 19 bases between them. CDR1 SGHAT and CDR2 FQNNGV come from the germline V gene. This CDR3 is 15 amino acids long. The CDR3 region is CASSPGPSTYHEQYF. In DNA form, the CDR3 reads TGTGCCAGCAGCCCGGGCCCCTCAACGTACCACGAGCAGTACTTC.

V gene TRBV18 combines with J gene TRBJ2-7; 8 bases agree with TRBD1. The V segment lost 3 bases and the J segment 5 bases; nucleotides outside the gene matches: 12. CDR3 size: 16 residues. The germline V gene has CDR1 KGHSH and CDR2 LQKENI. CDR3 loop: CASSPNYQTGVDEQYF. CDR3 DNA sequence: TGTGCCAGCTCACCGAACTACCAGACAGGGGTTGACGAGCAGTACTTC.

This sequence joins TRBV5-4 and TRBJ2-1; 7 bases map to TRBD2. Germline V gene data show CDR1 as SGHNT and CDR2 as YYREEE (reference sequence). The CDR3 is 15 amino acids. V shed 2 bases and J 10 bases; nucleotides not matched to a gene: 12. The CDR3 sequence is CASSLGGSSGREQFF. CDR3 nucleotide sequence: TGTGCCAGCAGCTTAGGCGGGAGTAGCGGAAGAGAGCAGTTCTTC.

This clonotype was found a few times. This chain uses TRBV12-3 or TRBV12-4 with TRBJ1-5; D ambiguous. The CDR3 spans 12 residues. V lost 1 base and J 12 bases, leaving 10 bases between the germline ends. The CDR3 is CASSLELLVQHF. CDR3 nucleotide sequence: TGTGCCAGCAGTTTAGAGCTCTTGGTCCAGCATTTT.

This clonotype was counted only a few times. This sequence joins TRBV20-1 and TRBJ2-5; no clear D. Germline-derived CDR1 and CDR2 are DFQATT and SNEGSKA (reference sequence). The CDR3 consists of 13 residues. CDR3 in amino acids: CNNSRQAPETQYF. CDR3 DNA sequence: TGCAACAACAGCCGCCAGGCACCAGAGACCCAGTACTTC.

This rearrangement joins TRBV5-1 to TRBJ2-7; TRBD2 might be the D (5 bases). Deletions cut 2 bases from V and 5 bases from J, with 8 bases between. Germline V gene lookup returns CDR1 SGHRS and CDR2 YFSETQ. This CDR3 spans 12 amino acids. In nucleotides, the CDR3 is TGCGCCAGCAGCTTTGAGGGTCACGAGCAGTACTTC. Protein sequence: CASSFEGHEQYF.

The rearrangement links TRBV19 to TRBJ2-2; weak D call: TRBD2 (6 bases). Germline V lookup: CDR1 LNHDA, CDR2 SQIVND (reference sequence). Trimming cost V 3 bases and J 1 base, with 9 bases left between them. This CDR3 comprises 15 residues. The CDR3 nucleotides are TGTGCCAGTAGTATCGGTAGCGGGAACACCGGGGAGCTGTTTTTT. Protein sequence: CASSIGSGNTGELFF.

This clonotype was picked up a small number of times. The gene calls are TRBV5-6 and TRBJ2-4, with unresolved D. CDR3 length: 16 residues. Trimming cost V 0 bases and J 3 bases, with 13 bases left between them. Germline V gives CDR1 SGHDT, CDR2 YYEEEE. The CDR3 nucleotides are TGTGCCAGCAGCTTGGGGCTTGGTCAGGACAAAAACATTCAGTACTTC. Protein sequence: CASSLGLGQDKNIQYF.

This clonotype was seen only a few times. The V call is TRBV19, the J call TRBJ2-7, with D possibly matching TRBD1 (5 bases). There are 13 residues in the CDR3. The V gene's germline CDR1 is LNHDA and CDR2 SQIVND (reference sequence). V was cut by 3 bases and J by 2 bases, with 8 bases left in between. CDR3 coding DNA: TGTGCCAGTAGTATCGACAGAGCCTACGAGCAGTACTTC. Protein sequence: CASSIDRAYEQYF.

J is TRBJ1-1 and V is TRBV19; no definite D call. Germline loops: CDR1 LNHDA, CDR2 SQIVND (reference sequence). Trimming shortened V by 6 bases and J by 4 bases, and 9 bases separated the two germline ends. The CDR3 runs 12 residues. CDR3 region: CASSGSGTEAFF. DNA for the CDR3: TGTGCCAGTAGCGGGAGTGGCACTGAAGCTTTCTTT.

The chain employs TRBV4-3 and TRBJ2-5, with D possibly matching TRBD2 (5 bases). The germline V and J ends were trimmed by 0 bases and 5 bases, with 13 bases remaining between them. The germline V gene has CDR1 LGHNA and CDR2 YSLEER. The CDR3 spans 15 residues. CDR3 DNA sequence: TGCGCCAGCAGCCAAGAGGGCAGCGGCGGGGAGACCCAGTACTTC. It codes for CASSQEGSGGETQYF.

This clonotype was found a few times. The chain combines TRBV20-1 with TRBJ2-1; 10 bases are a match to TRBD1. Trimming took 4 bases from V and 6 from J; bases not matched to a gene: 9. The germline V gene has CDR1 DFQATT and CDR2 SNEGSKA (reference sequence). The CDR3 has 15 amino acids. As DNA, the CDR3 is TGCAGTGCTACACCCCCGGGACAGGGGATCAATGAGCAGTTCTTC. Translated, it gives CSATPPGQGINEQFF.

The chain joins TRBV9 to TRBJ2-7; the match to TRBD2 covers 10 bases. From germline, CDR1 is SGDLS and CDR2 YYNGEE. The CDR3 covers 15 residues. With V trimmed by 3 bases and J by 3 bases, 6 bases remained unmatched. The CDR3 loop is CASSAAGGRVYEQYF. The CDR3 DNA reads TGTGCCAGCAGCGCAGCGGGAGGGAGGGTCTACGAGCAGTACTTC. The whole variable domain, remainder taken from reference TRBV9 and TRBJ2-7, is DSGVTQTPKHLITATGQRVTLRCSPRSGDLSVYWYQQSLDQGLQFLIQYYNGEERAKGNILERFSAQQFPDLHSELNLSSLELGDSALYFCASSAAGGRVYEQYFGPGTRLTVT.

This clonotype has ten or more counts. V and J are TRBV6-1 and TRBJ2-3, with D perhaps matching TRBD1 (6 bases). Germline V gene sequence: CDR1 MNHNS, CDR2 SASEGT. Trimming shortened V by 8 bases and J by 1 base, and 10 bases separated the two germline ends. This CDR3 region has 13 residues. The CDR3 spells CASRRQGTDTQYF. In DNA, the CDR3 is TGTGCCAGCCGCCGACAGGGCACAGATACGCAGTATTTT.

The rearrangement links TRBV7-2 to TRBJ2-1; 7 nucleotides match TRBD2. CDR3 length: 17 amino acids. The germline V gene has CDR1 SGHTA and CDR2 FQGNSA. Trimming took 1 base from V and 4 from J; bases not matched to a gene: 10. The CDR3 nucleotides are TGTGCCAGCAGCTTAGTTTCGGCGGGAGCGCCATACAATGAGCAGTTCTTC. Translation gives CASSLVSAGAPYNEQFF.

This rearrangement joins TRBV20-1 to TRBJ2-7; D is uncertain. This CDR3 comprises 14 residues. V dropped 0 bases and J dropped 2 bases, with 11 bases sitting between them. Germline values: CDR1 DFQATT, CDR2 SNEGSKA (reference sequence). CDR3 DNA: TGCAGTGCTAGAGATCTGGCAGTCCCCTACGAGCAGTACTTC. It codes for CSARDLAVPYEQYF.

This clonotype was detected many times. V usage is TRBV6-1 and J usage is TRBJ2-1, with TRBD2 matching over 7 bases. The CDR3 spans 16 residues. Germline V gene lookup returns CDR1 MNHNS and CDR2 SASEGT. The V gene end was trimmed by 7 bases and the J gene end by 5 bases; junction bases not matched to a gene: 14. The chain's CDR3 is CASTLYSGKADNEQFF. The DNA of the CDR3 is TGTGCCAGCACCCTGTACAGCGGGAAGGCCGACAATGAGCAGTTCTTC.

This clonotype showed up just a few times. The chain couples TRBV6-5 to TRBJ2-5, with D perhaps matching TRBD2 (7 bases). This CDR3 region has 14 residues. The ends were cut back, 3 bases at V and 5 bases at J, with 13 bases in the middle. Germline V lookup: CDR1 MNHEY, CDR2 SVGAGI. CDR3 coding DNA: TGTGCCAGCAGTTATGGGGGGGCATCGGAGACCCAGTACTTC. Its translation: CASSYGGASETQYF.

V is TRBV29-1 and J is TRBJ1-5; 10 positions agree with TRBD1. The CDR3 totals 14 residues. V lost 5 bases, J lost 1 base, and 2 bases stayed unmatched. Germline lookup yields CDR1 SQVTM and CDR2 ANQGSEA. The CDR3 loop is CSVRDRGSNQPQHF. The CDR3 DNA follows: TGCAGCGTTCGGGACAGGGGAAGCAATCAGCCCCAGCATTTT.

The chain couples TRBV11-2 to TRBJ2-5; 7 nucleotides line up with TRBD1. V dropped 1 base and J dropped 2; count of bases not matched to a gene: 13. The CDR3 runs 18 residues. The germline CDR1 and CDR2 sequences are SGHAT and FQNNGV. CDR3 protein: CASSLGSSPDRDQETQYF. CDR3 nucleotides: TGTGCCAGCAGCTTAGGATCTTCGCCTGACAGGGATCAAGAGACCCAGTACTTC.

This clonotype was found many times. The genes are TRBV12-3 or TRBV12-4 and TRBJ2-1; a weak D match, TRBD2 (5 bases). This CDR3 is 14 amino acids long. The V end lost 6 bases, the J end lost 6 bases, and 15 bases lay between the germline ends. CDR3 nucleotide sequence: TGTGCCAGCAGAACCCTAGCTACGTCCAATGAGCAGTTCTTC. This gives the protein CASRTLATSNEQFF.

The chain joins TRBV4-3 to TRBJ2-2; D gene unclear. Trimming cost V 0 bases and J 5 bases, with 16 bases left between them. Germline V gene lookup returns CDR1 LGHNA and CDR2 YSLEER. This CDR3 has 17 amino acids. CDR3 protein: CASSQELAGGFTGELFF. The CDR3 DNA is TGCGCCAGCAGCCAAGAGTTGGCAGGCGGATTTACCGGGGAGCTGTTTTTT.

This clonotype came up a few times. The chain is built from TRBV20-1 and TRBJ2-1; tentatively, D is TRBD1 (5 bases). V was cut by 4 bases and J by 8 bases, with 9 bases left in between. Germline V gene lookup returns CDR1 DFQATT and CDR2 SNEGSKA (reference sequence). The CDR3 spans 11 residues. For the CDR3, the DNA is TGCAGTGCTACCAGGGCTGATGAGCAGTTCTTC. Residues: CSATRADEQFF.

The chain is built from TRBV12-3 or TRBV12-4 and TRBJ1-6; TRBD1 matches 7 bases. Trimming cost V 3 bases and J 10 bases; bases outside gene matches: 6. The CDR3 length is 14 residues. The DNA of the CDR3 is TGTGCCAGCAGTTTTCAGGGGGGAGGATCACCCCTCCACTTT. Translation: CASSFQGGGSPLHF.

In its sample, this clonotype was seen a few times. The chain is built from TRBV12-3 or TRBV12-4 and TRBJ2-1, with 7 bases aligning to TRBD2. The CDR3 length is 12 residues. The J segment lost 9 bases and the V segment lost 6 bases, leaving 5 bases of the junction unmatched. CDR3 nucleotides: TGTGCCAGCAGGGGGGAGGGTACTGAGCAGTTCTTC. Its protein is CASRGEGTEQFF.

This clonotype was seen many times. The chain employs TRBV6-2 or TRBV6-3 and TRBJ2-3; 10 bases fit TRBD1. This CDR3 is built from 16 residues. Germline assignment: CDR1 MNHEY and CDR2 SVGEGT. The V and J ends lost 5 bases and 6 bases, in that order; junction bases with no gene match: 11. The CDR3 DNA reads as TGTGCCAGCAGTACCGACCGGGACAGGGGCCTTGATACGCAGTATTTT. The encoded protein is CASSTDRDRGLDTQYF.